These 21 T cell receptor beta chains were sequenced from one sample in a study of blood T cell repertoires in COVID-19. Sequencing used immunoSEQ multiplex PCR; TCRdb keeps in-frame clones, though not all of them. The data hold around 170,000 clones, with around four fifths observed a single time. Input material: peripheral blood. The receptors stem from a man aged 65 to 85 who had recovered from COVID-19.

Only a few counts were recorded for this clone. The chain joins TRBV7-9 to TRBJ1-1; D call uncertain. V was pared by 2 bases and J by 7 bases, with 5 bases between. From germline, CDR1 is SEHNR and CDR2 FQNEAQ (reference sequence). This CDR3 is built from 11 residues. The CDR3 here is CASSLISEAFF. The CDR3, as DNA: TGTGCCAGCAGCTTAATTAGTGAAGCTTTCTTT.

The CDR3 DNA sequence: TGTGCCAGCAGCGCCCGACAGGGGCCCCCGAACACCGGGGAGCTGTTTTTT. Protein product: CASSARQGPPNTGELFF. The chain joins TRBV21-1 to TRBJ2-2; the D segment call TRBD1 is taken from the table without a DNA check. TRBV21-1 is noted as a pseudogene. The CDR3 runs 17 residues.

The count of this clone is one. The CDR3 DNA is TGTGCCAGCAGTTACAGTACGAGGCTAGCGGGAGGGGACGAGCAGTACTTC. It is translated as CASSYSTRLAGGDEQYF. This sequence joins TRBV6-2 or TRBV6-3 and TRBJ2-7, with 12 positions matching TRBD2. This CDR3 is built from 17 residues. V lost 2 bases to trimming and J lost 5 bases; unmatched junction nucleotides: 10. Germline V CDR1 and CDR2: MNHEY, SVGEGT.

The rearrangement joins TRBV2 to TRBJ1-1; 7 bases agree with TRBD1. This CDR3 has 14 amino acids. With V trimmed by 6 bases and J by 1 base, 5 bases remained unmatched. Germline lookup yields CDR1 SNHLY and CDR2 FYNNEI. In nucleotides, the CDR3 is TGTGCCAGCAGATCGACAGGGCGGAACACTGAAGCTTTCTTT. It codes for CASRSTGRNTEAFF.

This clone appeared many times. The J gene is TRBJ2-1, the V gene TRBV4-3, with TRBD2 identical over 7 bases. CDR3 length equals 14 residues. Germline loops: CDR1 LGHNA, CDR2 YSLEER. J was trimmed by 5 bases and V by 3 bases; bases with no gene match: 4. Written as DNA, the CDR3 is TGCGCCAGCAGCCAGGGGGGACTAAACAATGAGCAGTTCTTC. Translation gives CASSQGGLNNEQFF.

V gene TRBV5-1 combines with J gene TRBJ2-4; 13 bases match TRBD2. The length of the CDR3 is 19 residues. The V gene end was trimmed by 4 bases and the J gene end by 1 base; junction bases not matched to a gene: 11. Germline CDR1 and CDR2: SGHRS and YFSETQ. The DNA for the CDR3 is TGCGCCAGCAGCCCCGGACTAGCGGGAGAGTCAGGGGCCAAAAACATTCAGTACTTC. Its protein product is CASSPGLAGESGAKNIQYF. Based on the CDR3 plus reference TRBV5-1 and TRBJ2-4, the full variable domain is KAGVTQTPRYLIKTRGQQVTLSCSPISGHRSVSWYQQTPGQGLQFLFEYFSETQRNKGNFPGRFSGRQFSNSRSEMNVSTLELGDSALYLCASSPGLAGESGAKNIQYFGAGTRLSVL.

The chain uses TRBV3-1 (or the pseudogene TRBV3-2) and TRBJ2-1, with TRBD2 identical over 9 bases. After removal of 1 base from V and 10 bases from J, the junction contained 5 bases not matched to a gene. The CDR3 runs 14 residues. CDR1 is LGHDT and CDR2 is YNNKEL in the germline V gene (reference sequence). In DNA form, the CDR3 reads TGTGCCAGCAGCCAAGTTCTAGCGGGACACGAGCAGTTCTTC. It specifies CASSQVLAGHEQFF.

The chain links TRBV19 to TRBJ2-1; 8 bases match TRBD2. Germline-derived CDR1 and CDR2 are LNHDA and SQIVND (reference sequence). This CDR3 is built from 13 residues. With V trimmed by 5 bases and J by 5 bases, 2 bases remained unmatched. The chain's CDR3 is CASSSGLDNEQFF. The CDR3, as DNA: TGTGCCAGTAGTTCGGGACTAGACAATGAGCAGTTCTTC. Supplemented by reference TRBV19 and TRBJ2-1, the full variable domain reads DGGITQSPKYLFRKEGQNVTLSCEQNLNHDAMYWYRQDPGQGLRLIYYSQIVNDFQKGDIAEGYSVSREKKESFPLTVTSAQKNPTAFYLCASSSGLDNEQFFGPGTRLTVL.

This chain connects TRBV7-9 to TRBJ2-2; 10 bases are a match to TRBD2. The CDR3 runs to 15 residues. Germline V gene data show CDR1 as SEHNR and CDR2 as FQNEAQ (reference sequence). The junction had 6 bases not matched to a gene; V was cut back by 7 bases and J by 4 bases. The CDR3 DNA reads TGTGCCAGCAAGATAGCGGGAGGATCCACCGGGGAGCTGTTTTTT. It specifies CASKIAGGSTGELFF.

The V and J genes are TRBV27 and TRBJ1-4; D is possibly TRBD1 (5 bases). With 0 bases removed from V and 5 bases from J, the gap between germline ends came to 10 bases. This CDR3 has 15 amino acids. Germline CDR1 is MNHEY and CDR2 is SMNVEV (reference sequence). The CDR3 nucleotides are TGTGCCAGCAGTTTATCGTGGGGCCCGAATGAAAAACTGTTTTTT. Translating gives CASSLSWGPNEKLFF.

The chain joins TRBV15 to TRBJ2-4; no definite D call. The V gene lost 5 bases and the J gene lost 1 base, with 12 bases spanning the gap. The V gene's germline CDR1 is LNHNV and CDR2 YYDKDF (reference sequence). The CDR3 runs 15 residues. The CDR3 protein is CATSPPRGAKNIQYF. CDR3 nucleotide sequence: TGTGCCACCAGCCCCCCCAGAGGTGCCAAAAACATTCAGTACTTC.

V and J are TRBV29-1 and TRBJ2-7; 9 bases are a match to TRBD2. CDR1 and CDR2 (germline): SQVTM, ANQGSEA. Trimming at V came to 6 bases and at J to 6 bases, leaving 12 bases not matched to a gene. CDR3 length: 14 amino acids. The CDR3 region has the DNA TGCAGCGTGCAGGGGCTAGCGGGAATGGTCGAGCAGTACTTC. Protein sequence: CSVQGLAGMVEQYF.

V is TRBV11-2 and J is TRBJ1-3, with 7 bases matching TRBD1. The CDR3 length is 16 residues. Germline assignment: CDR1 SGHAT and CDR2 FQNNGV. The V gene end was trimmed by 1 base and the J gene end by 5 bases; junction bases not matched to a gene: 8. CDR3 DNA sequence: TGTGCCAGCAGCTTAGGGACACAGGGGTATCGAAACACCATATATTTT. Amino acid sequence: CASSLGTQGYRNTIYF.

V and J are TRBV7-8 and TRBJ2-1, with D possibly matching TRBD2 (5 bases). Looked up from germline, CDR1 is SGHVS and CDR2 is FQNEAQ. Trimming took off 5 bases at V and 2 bases at J, with 10 bases between the two ends. This CDR3 has 14 amino acids. The CDR3 loop is CASSADFAYNEQFF. CDR3 sequence (DNA): TGTGCCAGCAGCGCGGACTTCGCCTACAATGAGCAGTTCTTC.

This clone was picked up one time. The V gene is TRBV12-3 or TRBV12-4, the J gene TRBJ2-6, with D unresolved. This CDR3 has 13 residues. V was pared by 6 bases and J by 1 base, with 4 bases between. CDR3 protein: CASSPSGANVLTF. The CDR3 bases are TGTGCCAGCAGCCCATCTGGGGCCAACGTCCTGACTTTC.

This clone was observed a few times. DNA of the CDR3: TGCGCCAGCAGCGCCGGGACAGGGCGAACAGATACGCAGTATTTT. Its protein is CASSAGTGRTDTQYF. This chain uses TRBV5-1 with TRBJ2-3; 9 bases agree with TRBD1. CDR1 SGHRS and CDR2 YFSETQ come from the germline V gene. Losses at the gene ends were 4 bases for V and 3 bases for J; bases not matched to a gene: 6. CDR3 length equals 15 residues.

The V and J genes are TRBV4-1 and TRBJ1-2; 7 nucleotides align to TRBD1. Germline CDR1 is MGHRA and CDR2 is YSYEKL. The CDR3 contains 14 residues. J lost 6 bases, V lost 1 base, and 5 bases had no gene match. The DNA of the CDR3 is TGCGCCAGCAGCCAAGCGAGGGGGCAGGATGGCTACACCTTC. The encoded protein is CASSQARGQDGYTF.

CDR3 sequence reads: CASSWLPGTSGRESYEQYF. In DNA form, the CDR3 reads TGTGCCAGCAGCTGGCTCCCCGGGACTAGCGGGAGGGAGTCCTACGAGCAGTACTTC. The chain recombines TRBV7-2 with TRBJ2-7; 16 bases map to TRBD2. The J segment lost 1 base and the V segment lost 4 bases, leaving 10 bases of the junction unmatched. Germline-derived CDR1 and CDR2 are SGHTA and FQGNSA. This CDR3 has 19 amino acids.

The J gene is TRBJ2-2, the V gene TRBV10-3, with 9 positions matching TRBD1. The CDR3 has 15 amino acids. Germline values: CDR1 ENHRY, CDR2 SYGVKD. J gave up 3 bases and V 5 bases, and 4 bases lay outside the gene matches. The CDR3 region is CAISPGTGYTGELFF. CDR3 nucleotides: TGTGCCATCAGTCCCGGGACAGGGTACACCGGGGAGCTGTTTTTT.

The chain has TRBV28 and TRBJ1-2, with unresolved D. V shed 3 bases and J shed 5 bases, with 10 bases lying between them. CDR1 and CDR2 from the germline V gene are MDHEN and SYDVKM. The length of the CDR3 is 13 residues. The CDR3 DNA reads as TGTGCCAGCAGTTTTGTGGGCTCGTATGGCTACACCTTC. This translates into CASSFVGSYGYTF.

This clone was seen only a few times. The chain links TRBV7-2 to TRBJ1-6, with D perhaps TRBD1 (5 bases). The V end lost 1 base, the J end lost 4 bases, and 11 bases lay between the germline ends. The CDR3 is 16 amino acids. Germline loops: CDR1 SGHTA, CDR2 FQGNSA. CDR3 bases: TGTGCCAGCAGCTTAGATCCGGACACTTATAATTCACCCCTCCACTTT. Protein sequence: CASSLDPDTYNSPLHF.